Below are 27 T cell receptor beta chains sequenced from a single sample in a study of cytomegalovirus exposure and HLA in healthy donors. TCRdb keeps only in-frame clones here, not all; method: immunoSEQ multiplex PCR. Of approximately 150,000 clones detected, 80% to 90% appear once; the ten largest clones hold roughly 4.5%. Sequenced sample: PBMCs. The origin of the receptors is a man younger than 35 in good health and CMV-seropositive.

J is TRBJ1-1 and V is TRBV28; TRBD1 is a possible D gene (6 bases). Trimming took off 7 bases at V and 4 bases at J, with 13 bases between the two ends. CDR1 is MDHEN and CDR2 is SYDVKM in the germline V gene. The CDR3 sequence is 13 residues long. CDR3: CASTQPGVTEAFF. DNA of the CDR3: TGTGCCAGCACCCAGCCAGGGGTCACTGAAGCTTTCTTT.

CDR3 nucleotide sequence: TGTGCCAGCAGCGGGTGGGACAGGGCGACCTACGAGCAGTACTTC. Amino acids: CASSGWDRATYEQYF. The gene calls are TRBV14 and TRBJ2-7, with TRBD1 matching 9 bases. The germline CDR1 and CDR2 sequences are SGHDN and FVKESK. Trimming cost V 5 bases and J 2 bases; bases outside gene matches: 7. The CDR3 covers 15 residues.

The genes are TRBV15 and TRBJ1-2, with D possibly TRBD1 on 6 matching bases. CDR1 LNHNV and CDR2 YYDKDF come from the germline V gene (reference sequence). V lost 0 bases and J lost 3, with 23 bases in between. The CDR3 sequence is 19 residues long. The CDR3 nucleotides are TGTGCCACCAGCAGAGATGGGGGCCAGGGAAATTTAGTCTACTATGGCTACACCTTC. This sequence encodes CATSRDGGQGNLVYYGYTF. Full variable domain (remainder filled in from reference TRBV15 and TRBJ1-2): DAMVIQNPRYQVTQFGKPVTLSCSQTLNHNVMYWYQQKSSQAPKLLFHYYDKDFNNEADTPDNFQSRRPNTSFCFLDIRSPGLGDTAMYLCATSRDGGQGNLVYYGYTFGSGTRLTVV.

The chain is built from TRBV5-1 and TRBJ1-5, with a tentative D call TRBD1 (5 bases). This CDR3 comprises 17 residues. Trimming took off 0 bases at V and 3 bases at J, with 16 bases between the two ends. Looked up from germline, CDR1 is SGHRS and CDR2 is YFSETQ. The CDR3 sequence: CASSLGRLGDVNQPQHF. DNA for the CDR3: TGCGCCAGCAGCTTGGGGCGTCTAGGGGATGTCAATCAGCCCCAGCATTTT.

The chain uses TRBV5-6 and TRBJ2-7; 7 bases match TRBD1. This CDR3 is 15 amino acids long. V lost 4 bases, J lost 0 bases, and 7 bases stayed unmatched. Germline CDR1 reads SGHDT; CDR2 reads YYEEEE. For the CDR3, the DNA is TGTGCCAGCAGCGCCTCCGGGACAGACTCCTACGAGCAGTACTTC. Amino acid sequence: CASSASGTDSYEQYF.

V gene TRBV6-5 combines with J gene TRBJ2-3; TRBD2 aligns across 8 bases. This CDR3 has 15 amino acids. Per germline, CDR1 MNHEY and CDR2 SVGAGI. The V segment lost 4 bases and the J segment 2 bases; nucleotides outside the gene matches: 5. CDR3: CASSSSGGYTDTQYF. CDR3 DNA sequence: TGTGCCAGCAGTTCCAGCGGGGGATACACAGATACGCAGTATTTT.

This clone appeared a single time. The V call is TRBV29-1, the J call TRBJ2-5; maybe TRBD1 (6 bases). V lost 6 bases, J lost 2 bases, and 16 bases lay in between. The CDR3 is 14 amino acids. Germline values: CDR1 SQVTM, CDR2 ANQGSEA. Here the CDR3 DNA reads TGCAGCGTCCAAAGGGGGAATCTACAAGAGACCCAGTACTTC. Amino acid sequence: CSVQRGNLQETQYF.

The rearrangement joins TRBV13 to TRBJ2-5; the match to TRBD2 covers 7 bases. V trimming: 5 bases; J trimming: 2 bases; junction bases outside the gene matches: 5. Germline CDR1 and CDR2: PRHDT and FYEKMQ (reference sequence). CDR3 length: 14 amino acids. CDR3 loop: CASSPGGRQETQYF. The CDR3 DNA reads as TGTGCCAGCAGCCCGGGGGGTAGACAAGAGACCCAGTACTTC.

The chain has TRBV28 and TRBJ1-1; D is ambiguous. The CDR3 contains 12 residues. Per the germline V gene, CDR1 is MDHEN and CDR2 is SYDVKM. The germline V and J ends were trimmed by 2 bases and 11 bases, with 12 bases remaining between them. The CDR3 nucleotides read TGTGCCAGCAGTTTAGCCAGGTTAGAGGCTTTCTTT. Its protein product is CASSLARLEAFF. The full variable domain, completed using reference TRBV28 and TRBJ1-1, is DVKVTQSSRYLVKRTGEKVFLECVQDMDHENMFWYRQDPGLGLRLIYFSYDVKMKEKGDIPEGYSVSREKKERFSLILESASTNQTSMYLCASSLARLEAFFGQGTRLTVV.

The chain employs TRBV5-1 and TRBJ2-3, with TRBD1 matching 7 bases. Per germline, CDR1 SGHRS and CDR2 YFSETQ. V lost 4 bases and J lost 0; bases outside the gene matches: 5. This CDR3 is 15 amino acids long. The CDR3 DNA is TGCGCCAGCAGCATCGACAGGGCTAGCACAGATACGCAGTATTTT. Translated, it gives CASSIDRASTDTQYF.

This chain joins TRBV19 and TRBJ1-1; D might be TRBD1 (5 bases). Trimming shortened V by 7 bases and J by 3 bases, and 24 bases separated the two germline ends. The CDR3 has 17 amino acids. Germline CDR1 is LNHDA and CDR2 is SQIVND (reference sequence). CDR3 sequence (DNA): TGTGCCAGTACTCGTGGGCTTTCAACGGGGGATTACACTGAAGCTTTCTTT. Translating gives CASTRGLSTGDYTEAFF.

Only one count was recorded for this clone. This chain uses TRBV28 with TRBJ2-7; D is unclear. The CDR3 sequence is 15 residues long. Germline CDR1 MDHEN, CDR2 SYDVKM. V lost 4 bases to trimming and J lost 6 bases, with 19 bases between them. The CDR3, as DNA: TGTGCCAGCAGTTCACAATTCCTCCGACCGGGCGAGCAGTACTTC. As protein: CASSSQFLRPGEQYF. The full variable domain, rest sourced from reference TRBV28 and TRBJ2-7, is DVKVTQSSRYLVKRTGEKVFLECVQDMDHENMFWYRQDPGLGLRLIYFSYDVKMKEKGDIPEGYSVSREKKERFSLILESASTNQTSMYLCASSSQFLRPGEQYFGPGTRLTVT.

The genes are TRBV21-1 and TRBJ2-5; the D call of TRBD2 is as the table states it, not checked on the DNA. TRBV21-1 is a known pseudogene. The CDR3 has 14 amino acids. CDR3 amino acids: CASSKEEGQETQYF. The DNA for the CDR3 is TGTGCCAGCAGCAAAGAAGAGGGCCAAGAGACCCAGTACTTC.

The chain links TRBV5-6 to TRBJ1-1; D may be TRBD1 (5 bases). Germline V gene lookup returns CDR1 SGHDT and CDR2 YYEEEE. V shed 0 bases and J shed 5 bases, with 17 bases lying between them. This CDR3 has 16 residues. The CDR3 DNA is TGTGCCAGCAGCTTGGGTGGTGGCCCCGGGGGAACTGAAGCTTTCTTT. Protein: CASSLGGGPGGTEAFF.

This chain joins TRBV5-4 and TRBJ1-2, with TRBD1 matching 10 bases. Looked up from germline, CDR1 is SGHNT and CDR2 is YYREEE (reference sequence). The CDR3 is 15 amino acids. V shed 3 bases, J shed 8 bases, and the junction held 10 bases outside the gene matches. The CDR3: CASSSAGTGVRGYTF. The DNA of the CDR3 is TGTGCCAGCAGCTCGGCCGGGACAGGGGTACGGGGCTACACCTTC.

This chain uses TRBV5-1 with TRBJ1-1; possibly TRBD1 for D (5 bases). CDR1 and CDR2 (germline): SGHRS, YFSETQ. CDR3 length equals 18 residues. V lost 0 bases, J lost 8 bases, and 26 bases lay in between. The CDR3 DNA is TGCGCCAGCAGCTTGGTTTCCCCAACCGTGGGGGGAAGTTCGGAAGCTTTCTTT. Amino acids: CASSLVSPTVGGSSEAFF.

This chain links TRBV5-4 with TRBJ1-1; TRBD1 matches 7 bases. Germline values: CDR1 SGHNT, CDR2 YYREEE (reference sequence). V was pared by 7 bases and J by 0 bases, with 6 bases of the junction left unmatched. The CDR3 sequence is 14 residues long. The CDR3 protein is CASSGDSMNTEAFF. For the CDR3, the DNA is TGTGCCAGCTCGGGGGACAGCATGAACACTGAAGCTTTCTTT.

V usage is TRBV5-1 and J usage is TRBJ2-7; weak D call: TRBD1 (5 bases). This CDR3 has 14 amino acids. Germline CDR1 is SGHRS and CDR2 is YFSETQ. Trimming pared 2 bases from V and 0 bases from J, leaving 9 bases between. CDR3 sequence: CASSFGHTSYEQYF. Here the CDR3 DNA reads TGCGCCAGCAGCTTCGGACATACCTCCTACGAGCAGTACTTC.

The V and J genes are TRBV5-1 and TRBJ2-1; D may be TRBD2 (7 bases). The V and J ends lost 4 bases and 0 bases respectively, with 17 bases between them. Germline loops: CDR1 SGHRS, CDR2 YFSETQ. The CDR3 totals 17 residues. This CDR3 is CASSGDAGASSYNEQFF. CDR3 nucleotide sequence: TGCGCCAGCAGCGGAGATGCGGGGGCGAGCTCCTACAATGAGCAGTTCTTC.

This clone has just a few counts. This sequence joins TRBV20-1 and TRBJ1-2; possible D gene TRBD1, 6 bases. The CDR3 sequence is 11 residues long. CDR1 is DFQATT, CDR2 SNEGSKA, per germline (reference sequence). CDR3 nucleotide sequence: TGCAGCTACACAGGGCTATATGGCTACACCTTC. It encodes CSYTGLYGYTF.

The chain uses TRBV5-1 and TRBJ1-2; TRBD1 aligns across 12 bases. Germline V gives CDR1 SGHRS, CDR2 YFSETQ. The CDR3 spans 14 residues. Germline trimming cut 4 bases from V and 14 bases from J; bases unmatched to any gene: 12. The CDR3 protein is CASSPEGTGGAGTF. DNA for the CDR3: TGCGCCAGCAGCCCGGAGGGGACAGGGGGCGCGGGTACCTTC.

In this sample, this clone turned up a few times. The gene calls are TRBV11-2 and TRBJ2-7; 11 nucleotides line up with TRBD2. The CDR3 is 15 amino acids. Germline-derived CDR1 and CDR2 are SGHAT and FQNNGV. Unmatched junction bases numbered 7, after V lost 5 bases and J lost 4 bases. The CDR3 spells CASSHTSGSGYEQYF. CDR3 DNA: TGTGCCAGCAGCCATACTAGCGGGAGCGGTTACGAGCAGTACTTC.

This sequence joins TRBV6-1 and TRBJ2-7; the match to TRBD1 covers 11 bases. Germline loops: CDR1 MNHNS, CDR2 SASEGT. The trim removed 8 bases at V and 7 bases at J, leaving 10 bases unmatched. The length of the CDR3 is 14 residues. The CDR3 sequence: CASGEGQGAREQYF. CDR3 nucleotides: TGTGCCAGCGGGGAAGGACAGGGGGCGCGGGAGCAGTACTTC.

The table lists this clone with a count of one. This chain connects TRBV7-6 to TRBJ1-1; D unclear. The CDR3 contains 16 residues. V dropped 4 bases and J dropped 0 bases, with 15 bases sitting between them. CDR1 SGHVS and CDR2 FNYEAQ come from the germline V gene. CDR3 nucleotides: TGTGCCAGCAGCTCCCGGACGGAGGAGGTGAACACTGAAGCTTTCTTT. Its translation: CASSSRTEEVNTEAFF.

CDR3 in amino acids: CASSQPSGQFEAFF. DNA for the CDR3: TGCGCCAGCAGCCAACCCTCAGGACAGTTTGAAGCTTTCTTT. The chain links TRBV4-1 to TRBJ1-1, with D maybe TRBD1 (6 bases). Germline CDR1 is MGHRA and CDR2 is YSYEKL. CDR3 length: 14 amino acids. The V end was cut by 2 bases, the J end by 7 bases, with 14 bases between.

The chain employs TRBV7-9 and TRBJ1-4, with TRBD1 identical over 7 bases. The V gene end was trimmed by 4 bases and the J gene end by 8 bases; junction bases not matched to a gene: 10. Germline V lookup: CDR1 SEHNR, CDR2 FQNEAQ (reference sequence). The CDR3 is made up of 15 amino acids. The CDR3 DNA follows: TGTGCCAGCAGCTCCCTTAGGGGGCCACCGGAAAAACTGTTTTTT. Translating it yields CASSSLRGPPEKLFF.

This chain joins TRBV9 and TRBJ2-3; a possible D gene is TRBD1 (5 bases). V was shortened by 0 bases and J by 8 bases, with 10 bases between the two germline ends. Germline V gene lookup returns CDR1 SGDLS and CDR2 YYNGEE. This CDR3 is built from 13 residues. The CDR3 reads CASSVEGFGTQYF. The CDR3 DNA sequence: TGTGCCAGCAGCGTAGAGGGGTTCGGTACGCAGTATTTT.